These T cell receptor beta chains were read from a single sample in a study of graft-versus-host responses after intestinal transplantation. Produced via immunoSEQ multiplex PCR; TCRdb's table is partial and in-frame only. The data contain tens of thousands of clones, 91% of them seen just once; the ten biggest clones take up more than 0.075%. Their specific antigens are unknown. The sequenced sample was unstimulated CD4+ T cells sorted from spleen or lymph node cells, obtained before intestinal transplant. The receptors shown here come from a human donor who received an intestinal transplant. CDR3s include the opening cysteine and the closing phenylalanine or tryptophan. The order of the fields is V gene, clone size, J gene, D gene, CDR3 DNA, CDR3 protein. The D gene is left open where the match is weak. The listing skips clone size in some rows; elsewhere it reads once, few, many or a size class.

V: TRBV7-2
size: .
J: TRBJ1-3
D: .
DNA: TGTGCCAGCAGCCTCACCCGGAGCTCTGGAAACACCATATATTTT
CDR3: CASSLTRSSGNTIYF

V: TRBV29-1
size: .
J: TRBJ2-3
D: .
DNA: TGCAGCGTTGATAGCAACAGGGCCATCACAGATACGCAGTATTTT
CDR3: CSVDSNRAITDTQYF

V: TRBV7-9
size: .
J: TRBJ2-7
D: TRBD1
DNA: TGTGCCAGCAGCGGGGACAGACCCTACGAGCAGTACTTC
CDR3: CASSGDRPYEQYF

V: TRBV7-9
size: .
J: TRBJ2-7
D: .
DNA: TGTGCCAGCAGCTCGACTGTCTACGAGCAGTACTTC
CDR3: CASSSTVYEQYF

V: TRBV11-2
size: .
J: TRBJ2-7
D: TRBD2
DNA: TGTGCCAGCAGTTCGGGGCGGGGGGCCATACCCTACGAGCAGTACTTC
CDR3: CASSSGRGAIPYEQYF

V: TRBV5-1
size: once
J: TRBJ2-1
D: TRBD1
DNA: TGCGCCAGCAGCAGGGGGACAGGGGAATGGAGTGAGCAGTTCTTC
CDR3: CASSRGTGEWSEQFF

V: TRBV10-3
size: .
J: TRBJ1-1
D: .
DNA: TGTGCCATCACCCGACAGGATAACACTGAAGCTTTCTTT
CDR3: CAITRQDNTEAFF

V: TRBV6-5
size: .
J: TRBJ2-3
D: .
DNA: TGTGCCAGCAGCTCCCCGGGACTGAAAGATACGCAGTATTTT
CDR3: CASSSPGLKDTQYF

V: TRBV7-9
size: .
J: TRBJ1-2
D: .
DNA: TGTGCCAGCAGCTTATTCGCGGAGGGCTACACCTTC
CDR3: CASSLFAEGYTF

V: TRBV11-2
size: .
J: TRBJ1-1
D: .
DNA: TGTGCCAGCAGCTTTAAACAGGGAGACACTGAAGCTTTCTTT
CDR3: CASSFKQGDTEAFF

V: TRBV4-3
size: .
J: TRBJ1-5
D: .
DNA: TGCGCCAGCAGCCCCCTCTTCGGTCAGCCCCAGCATTTT
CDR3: CASSPLFGQPQHF

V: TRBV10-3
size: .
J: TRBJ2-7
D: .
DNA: TGTGCCATCAGTTCGCTAGGGGCCTACGAGCAGTACTTC
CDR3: CAISSLGAYEQYF

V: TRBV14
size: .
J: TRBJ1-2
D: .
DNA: TGTGCCAGCAGCCCGCCTAATACGACAGATTACTATGGCTACACCTTC
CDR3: CASSPPNTTDYYGYTF

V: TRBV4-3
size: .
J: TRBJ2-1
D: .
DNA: TGCGCCAGCAGTCAAGAGCTTACATATGAGCAGTTCTTC
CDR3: CASSQELTYEQFF

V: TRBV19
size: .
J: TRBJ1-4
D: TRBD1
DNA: TGTGCCAGCAGGGGACAGGGGAATGAAAAACTGTTTTTT
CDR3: CASRGQGNEKLFF

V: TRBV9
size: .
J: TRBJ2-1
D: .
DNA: TGTGCCAGCAGCGCCGAGGGGACATCTCCACTACTTAATGAGCAGTTCTTC
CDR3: CASSAEGTSPLLNEQFF

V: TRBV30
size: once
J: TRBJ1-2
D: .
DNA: TGTGCCTGGAGTTCACAGGGATTCGATGGCTACACCTTC
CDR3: CAWSSQGFDGYTF

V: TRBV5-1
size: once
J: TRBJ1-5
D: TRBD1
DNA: TGCGCCAGCAGCCTTGGGACAGGGGGGCCGCCCCAGCATTTT
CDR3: CASSLGTGGPPQHF

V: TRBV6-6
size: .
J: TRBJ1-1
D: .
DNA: TGTGCCAGCAGTTACTCGGAGGCAGCTGAAGCTTTCTTT
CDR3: CASSYSEAAEAFF

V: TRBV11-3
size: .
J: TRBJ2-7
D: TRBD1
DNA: TGTGCCAGCAGCTTAGGACCGAGGGGGCGCGAGCAGTACTTC
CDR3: CASSLGPRGREQYF

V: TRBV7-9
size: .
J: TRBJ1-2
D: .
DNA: TGTGCCAGCAGCTTAGGACAGAAGCACTATGGCTACACCTTC
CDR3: CASSLGQKHYGYTF

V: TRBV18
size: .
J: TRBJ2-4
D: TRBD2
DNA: TGTGCCAGCTCAACCCTAGCGGGGGGGCCGACCAAAAACATTCAGTACTTC
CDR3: CASSTLAGGPTKNIQYF

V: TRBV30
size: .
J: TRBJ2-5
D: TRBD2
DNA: TGTGCCTGGAGTATAGCGGGGGCCTTTGAGACCCAGTACTTC
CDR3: CAWSIAGAFETQYF

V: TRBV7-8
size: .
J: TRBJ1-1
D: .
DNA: TGTGCCAGCAGCTTTAGCGGGAACACTGAAGCTTTCTTT
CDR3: CASSFSGNTEAFF

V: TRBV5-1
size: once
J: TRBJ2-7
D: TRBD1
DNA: TGCGCCAGCAGCCTGGGACAGGGTGCCGAGCAGTACTTC
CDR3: CASSLGQGAEQYF

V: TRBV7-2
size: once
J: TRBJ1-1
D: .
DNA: TGTGCCAGCAGCTTAGTGGGAGCGGGCACTGAAGCTTTCTTT
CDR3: CASSLVGAGTEAFF

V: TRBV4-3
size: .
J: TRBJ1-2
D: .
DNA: TGCGCCAGCAGCCAATCCCCCAGCGGCTATGGCTACACCTTC
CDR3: CASSQSPSGYGYTF

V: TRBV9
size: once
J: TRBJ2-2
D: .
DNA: TGTGCCAGCAGGAAGCAGTCGGGCACCGGGGAGCTGTTTTTT
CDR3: CASRKQSGTGELFF

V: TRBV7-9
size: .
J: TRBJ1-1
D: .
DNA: TGTGCCAGCAGCGCGGACAGCTCGAGTATGGCTTTCTTT
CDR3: CASSADSSSMAFF

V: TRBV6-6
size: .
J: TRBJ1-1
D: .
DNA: TGTGCCAGCAGTTACCGCCAGGGGGCTTTCTTT
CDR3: CASSYRQGAFF

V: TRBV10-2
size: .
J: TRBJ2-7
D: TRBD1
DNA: TGCGCCAGCCGAATAAACAGGGGGCTTTCCTACGAGCAGTACTTC
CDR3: CASRINRGLSYEQYF

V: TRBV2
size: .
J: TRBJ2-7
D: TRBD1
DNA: TGTGCCAGCAAAGGGGACAGGGACTCCTCCTACGAGCAGTACTTC
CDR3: CASKGDRDSSYEQYF

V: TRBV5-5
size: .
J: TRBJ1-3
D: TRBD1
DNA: TGTGCCAGCAGCAGCGGGACAGGGCTAGGCGGAAACACCATATATTTT
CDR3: CASSSGTGLGGNTIYF

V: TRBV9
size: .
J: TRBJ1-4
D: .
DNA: TGTGCCAGCAGCCCAGGGCCCTCCGGGGGTAGGGAAAAACTGTTTTTT
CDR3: CASSPGPSGGREKLFF

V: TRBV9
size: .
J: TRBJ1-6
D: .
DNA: TGTGCCAGCAGCGTAGCGGGGGGTTATAATTCACCCCTCCACTTT
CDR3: CASSVAGGYNSPLHF

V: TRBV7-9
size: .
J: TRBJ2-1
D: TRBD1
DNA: TGTGCCAGCAGCATCCGGGACAGGGATAGCAGTTTACCCCTCCATGAGCAGTTCTTC
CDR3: CASSIRDRDSSLPLHEQFF

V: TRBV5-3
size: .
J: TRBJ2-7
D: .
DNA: TGTGCCAGAAGCTCGTTGGGGGGGCCGGTGTACGAGCAGTACTTC
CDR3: CARSSLGGPVYEQYF

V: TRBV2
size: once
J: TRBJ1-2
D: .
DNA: TGTGCCAGCAGGGGTAATAGGGGCGAGGGCTACACCTTC
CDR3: CASRGNRGEGYTF

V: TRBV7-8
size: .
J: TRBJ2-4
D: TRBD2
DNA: TGTGCCAGCAGCCCCGCGGGGGGTGGGAACATTCAGTACTTC
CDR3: CASSPAGGGNIQYF

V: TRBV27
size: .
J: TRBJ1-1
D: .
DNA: TGTGCCAGCAGTTTCTACAGGGTCACGCACACTGAAGCTTTCTTT
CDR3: CASSFYRVTHTEAFF

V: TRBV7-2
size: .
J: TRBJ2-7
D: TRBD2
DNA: TGTGCCAGCAGCCTCAGCGGGGGGGGGTCCTACGAGCAGTACTTT
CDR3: CASSLSGGGSYEQYF

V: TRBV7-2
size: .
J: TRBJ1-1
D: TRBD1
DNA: TGTGCCAGCAGCTTAGTGACAGGGATGAACACTGAAGCTTTCTTT
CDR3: CASSLVTGMNTEAFF

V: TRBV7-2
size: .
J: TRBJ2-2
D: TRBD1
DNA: TGTGCCAGCAGCGCGCGGACAGGGCCCGGGGAGCTGTTTTTT
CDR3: CASSARTGPGELFF

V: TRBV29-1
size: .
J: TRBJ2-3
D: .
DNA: TGCAGCGTCATACAGGGATCTAGCACAGATACGCAGTATTTT
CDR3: CSVIQGSSTDTQYF

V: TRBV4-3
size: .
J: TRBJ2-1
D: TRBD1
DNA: TGCGCCAGCAGCCAACTACAGGGGGATCGGAATGAGCAGTTCTTC
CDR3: CASSQLQGDRNEQFF

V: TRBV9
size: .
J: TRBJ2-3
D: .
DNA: TGTGCCAGCAGCGTAGAGGGAGGTGGGTCAGATACGCAGTATTTT
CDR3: CASSVEGGGSDTQYF

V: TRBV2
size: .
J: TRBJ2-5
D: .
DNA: TGTGCCAGCAGTGTTTATAAAGGGGCTTTACAAGAGACCCAGTACTTC
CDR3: CASSVYKGALQETQYF

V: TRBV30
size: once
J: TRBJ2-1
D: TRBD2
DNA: TGTGCCTGGAGCATTCCGGGGGGTACCATCAATGAGCAGTTCTTC
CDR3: CAWSIPGGTINEQFF

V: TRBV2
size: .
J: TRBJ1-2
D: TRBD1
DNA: TGTGCCAGCACCCCGCGGGGGACAGGGTTCCTCAGGCCCTCCGGCTACACCTTC
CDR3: CASTPRGTGFLRPSGYTF

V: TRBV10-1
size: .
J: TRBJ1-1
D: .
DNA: TGCGCCAGCAGTGAGTCTACCCGGGGAGGAGAGGGGACTGAAGCTTTCTTT
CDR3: CASSESTRGGEGTEAFF

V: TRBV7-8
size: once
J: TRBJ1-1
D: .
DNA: TGTGCCAGCAGCCCGCCCGCAGAGAACACTGAAGCTTTCTTT
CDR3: CASSPPAENTEAFF

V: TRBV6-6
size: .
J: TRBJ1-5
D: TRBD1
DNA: TGTGCCAGGCACAGGGGGGGACTCAATCAGCCCCAGCATTTT
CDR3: CARHRGGLNQPQHF

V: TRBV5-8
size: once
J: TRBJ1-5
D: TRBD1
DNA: TGTGCCAGCAGCTCGGGACAGAGTAGCAATCAGCCCCAGCATTTT
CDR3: CASSSGQSSNQPQHF

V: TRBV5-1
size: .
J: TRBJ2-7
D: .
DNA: TGCGCCAGCAGCCTGACGGGGGAGTTGGAGCAGTACTTC
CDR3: CASSLTGELEQYF